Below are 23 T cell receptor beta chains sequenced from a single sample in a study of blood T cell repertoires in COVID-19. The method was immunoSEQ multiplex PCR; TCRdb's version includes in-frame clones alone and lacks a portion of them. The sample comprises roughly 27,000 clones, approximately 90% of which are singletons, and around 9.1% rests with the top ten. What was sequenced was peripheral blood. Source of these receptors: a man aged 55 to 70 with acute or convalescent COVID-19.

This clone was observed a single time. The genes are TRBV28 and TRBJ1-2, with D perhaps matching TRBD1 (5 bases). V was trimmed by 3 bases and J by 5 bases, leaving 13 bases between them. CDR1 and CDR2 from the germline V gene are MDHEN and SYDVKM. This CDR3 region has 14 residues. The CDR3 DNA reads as TGTGCCAGCAGTTTTTCGGGGGAGAGTTATGGCTACACCTTC. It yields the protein CASSFSGESYGYTF.

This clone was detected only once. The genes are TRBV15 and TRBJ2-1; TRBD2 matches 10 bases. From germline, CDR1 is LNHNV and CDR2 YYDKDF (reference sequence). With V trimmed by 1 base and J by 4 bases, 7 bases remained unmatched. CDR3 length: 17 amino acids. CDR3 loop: CATSRATSSGGYNEQFF. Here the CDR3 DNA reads TGTGCCACCAGCAGAGCCACGTCTAGCGGGGGTTACAATGAGCAGTTCTTC. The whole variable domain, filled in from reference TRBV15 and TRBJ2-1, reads DAMVIQNPRYQVTQFGKPVTLSCSQTLNHNVMYWYQQKSSQAPKLLFHYYDKDFNNEADTPDNFQSRRPNTSFCFLDIRSPGLGDTAMYLCATSRATSSGGYNEQFFGPGTRLTVL.

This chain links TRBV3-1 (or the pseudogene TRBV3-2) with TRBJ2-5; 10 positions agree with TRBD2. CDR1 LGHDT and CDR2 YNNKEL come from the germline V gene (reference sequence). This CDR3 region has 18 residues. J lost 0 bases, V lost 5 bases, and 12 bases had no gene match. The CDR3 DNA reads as TGTGCCAGCAGCTCCCTAGCGGGAGACTCTTCATACCAAGAGACCCAGTACTTC. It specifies CASSSLAGDSSYQETQYF.

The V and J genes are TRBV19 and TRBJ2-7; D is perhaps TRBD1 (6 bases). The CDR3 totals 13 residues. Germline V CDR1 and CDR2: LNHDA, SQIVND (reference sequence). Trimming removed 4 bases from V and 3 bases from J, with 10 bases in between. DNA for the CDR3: TGTGCCAGTAGTAGCCAGGGGAACTACGAGCAGTACTTC. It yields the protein CASSSQGNYEQYF.

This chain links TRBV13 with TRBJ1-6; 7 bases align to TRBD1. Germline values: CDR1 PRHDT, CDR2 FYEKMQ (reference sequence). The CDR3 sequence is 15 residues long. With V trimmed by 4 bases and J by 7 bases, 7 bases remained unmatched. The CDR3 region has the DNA TGTGCCAGCAGCTCTCACCAGGGGGGAAATTCACCCCTCCACTTT. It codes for CASSSHQGGNSPLHF.

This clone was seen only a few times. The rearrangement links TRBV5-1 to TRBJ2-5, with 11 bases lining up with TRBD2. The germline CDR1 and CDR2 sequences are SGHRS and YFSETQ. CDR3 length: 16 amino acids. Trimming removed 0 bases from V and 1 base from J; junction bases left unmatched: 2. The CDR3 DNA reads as TGCGCCAGCAGCTTGGGGCTAGCGGGGGGCCAAGAGACCCAGTACTTC. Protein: CASSLGLAGGQETQYF.

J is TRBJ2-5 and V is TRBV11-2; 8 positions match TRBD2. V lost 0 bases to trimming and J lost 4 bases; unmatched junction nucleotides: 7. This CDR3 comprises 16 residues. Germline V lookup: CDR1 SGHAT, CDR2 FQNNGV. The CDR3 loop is CASSLDPRLAGETQYF. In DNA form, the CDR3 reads TGTGCCAGCAGCTTAGATCCAAGGCTAGCGGGAGAGACCCAGTACTTC.

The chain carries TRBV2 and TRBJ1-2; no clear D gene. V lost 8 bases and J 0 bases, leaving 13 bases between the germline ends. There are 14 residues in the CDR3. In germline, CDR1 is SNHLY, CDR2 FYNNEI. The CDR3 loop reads CASCLVPANYGYTF. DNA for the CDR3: TGTGCCAGCTGCCTCGTCCCAGCTAACTATGGCTACACCTTC.

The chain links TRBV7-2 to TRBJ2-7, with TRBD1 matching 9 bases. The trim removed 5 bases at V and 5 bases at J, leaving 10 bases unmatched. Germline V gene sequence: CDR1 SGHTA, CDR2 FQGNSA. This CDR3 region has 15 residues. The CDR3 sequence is CASSPPPGQGDEQYF. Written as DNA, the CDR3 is TGTGCCAGCAGCCCTCCGCCGGGACAGGGCGACGAGCAGTACTTC.

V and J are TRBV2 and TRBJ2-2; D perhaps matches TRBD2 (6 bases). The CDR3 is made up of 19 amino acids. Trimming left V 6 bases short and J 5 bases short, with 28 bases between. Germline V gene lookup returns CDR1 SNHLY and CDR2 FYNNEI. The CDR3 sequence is CASRGGRLGLLSDTGELFF. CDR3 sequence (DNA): TGTGCCAGCAGGGGGGGAAGGTTGGGATTACTAAGCGATACCGGGGAGCTGTTTTTT.

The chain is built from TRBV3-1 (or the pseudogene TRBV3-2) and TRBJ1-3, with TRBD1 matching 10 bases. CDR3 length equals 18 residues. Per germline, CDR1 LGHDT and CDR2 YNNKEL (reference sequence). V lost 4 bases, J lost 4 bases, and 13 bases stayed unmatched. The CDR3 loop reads CASSRSGTGVVSGNTIYF. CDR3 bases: TGTGCCAGCAGCCGATCCGGGACAGGGGTGGTAAGCGGAAACACCATATATTTT.

CDR3 sequence: CAISPGLAGGVGNEQFF. Here the CDR3 DNA reads TGTGCCATCAGCCCGGGACTAGCGGGAGGGGTGGGTAATGAGCAGTTCTTC. J is TRBJ2-1 and V is TRBV10-3; 16 bases line up with TRBD2. CDR1 is ENHRY, CDR2 SYGVKD, per germline. The CDR3 length is 17 residues. With V trimmed by 6 bases and J by 7 bases, 9 bases remained unmatched.

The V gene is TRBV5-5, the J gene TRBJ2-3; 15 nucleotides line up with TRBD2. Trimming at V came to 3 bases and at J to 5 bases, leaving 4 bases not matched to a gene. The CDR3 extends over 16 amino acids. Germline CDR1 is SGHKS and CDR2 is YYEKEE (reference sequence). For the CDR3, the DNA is TGTGCCAGCAGCTCTGGACTAGCGGGGGGGCAAGATACGCAGTATTTT. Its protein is CASSSGLAGGQDTQYF.

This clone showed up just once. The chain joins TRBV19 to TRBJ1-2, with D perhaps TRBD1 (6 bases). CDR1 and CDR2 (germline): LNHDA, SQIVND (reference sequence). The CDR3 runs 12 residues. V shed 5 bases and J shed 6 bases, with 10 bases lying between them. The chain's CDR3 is CASSQDRNGYTF. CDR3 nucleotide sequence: TGTGCCAGTAGTCAGGACAGAAATGGCTACACCTTC.

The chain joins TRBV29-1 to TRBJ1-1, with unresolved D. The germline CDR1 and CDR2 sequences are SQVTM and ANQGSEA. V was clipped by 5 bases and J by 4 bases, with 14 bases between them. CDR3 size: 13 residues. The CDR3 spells CSVPLSSGTEAFF. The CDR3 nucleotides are TGCAGCGTTCCCCTCTCCTCCGGCACTGAAGCTTTCTTT.

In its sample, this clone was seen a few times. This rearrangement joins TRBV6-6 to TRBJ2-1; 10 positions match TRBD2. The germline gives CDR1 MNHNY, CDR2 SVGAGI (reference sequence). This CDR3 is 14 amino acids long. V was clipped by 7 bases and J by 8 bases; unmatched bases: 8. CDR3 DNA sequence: TGTGCCAGCACAGGAGCGGGGGGGCAGTATGAGCAGTTCTTC. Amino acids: CASTGAGGQYEQFF.

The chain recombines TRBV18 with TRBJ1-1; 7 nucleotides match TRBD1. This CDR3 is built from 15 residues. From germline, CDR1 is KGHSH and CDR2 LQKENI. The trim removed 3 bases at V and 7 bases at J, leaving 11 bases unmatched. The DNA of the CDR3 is TGTGCCAGCTCACCGAACAGGGGTAGTCGTGGTGAAGCTTTCTTT. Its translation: CASSPNRGSRGEAFF.

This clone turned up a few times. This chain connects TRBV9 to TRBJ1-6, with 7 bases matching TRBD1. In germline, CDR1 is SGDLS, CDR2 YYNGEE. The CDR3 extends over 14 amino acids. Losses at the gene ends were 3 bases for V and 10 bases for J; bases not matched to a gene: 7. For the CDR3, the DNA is TGTGCCAGCAGCGCCCGACAGGGAACCTCACCCCTCCACTTT. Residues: CASSARQGTSPLHF.

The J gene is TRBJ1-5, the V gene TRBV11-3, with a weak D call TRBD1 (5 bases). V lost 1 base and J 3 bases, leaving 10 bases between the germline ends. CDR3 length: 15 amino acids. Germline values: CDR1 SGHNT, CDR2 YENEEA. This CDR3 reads CASSLATGHNQPQHF. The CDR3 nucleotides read TGTGCCAGCAGCTTAGCTACAGGTCACAATCAGCCCCAGCATTTT.

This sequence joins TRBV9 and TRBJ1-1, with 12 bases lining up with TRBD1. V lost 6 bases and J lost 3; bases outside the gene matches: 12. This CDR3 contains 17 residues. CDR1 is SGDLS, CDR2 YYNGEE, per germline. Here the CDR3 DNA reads TGTGCCAGCACCCGTTCCTTGGGACAGGGGGCGGACACTGAAGCTTTCTTT. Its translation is CASTRSLGQGADTEAFF.

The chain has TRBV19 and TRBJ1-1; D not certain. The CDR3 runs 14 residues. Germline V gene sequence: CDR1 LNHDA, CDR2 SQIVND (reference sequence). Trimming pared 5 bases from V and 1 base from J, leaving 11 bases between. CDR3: CASSPWRGNTEAFF. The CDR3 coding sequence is TGTGCCAGTAGTCCCTGGCGGGGGAACACTGAAGCTTTCTTT.

CDR3 protein: CASSPPPGTGVGTEAFF. The CDR3 coding sequence is TGCGCCAGCAGCCCTCCACCTGGGACAGGGGTTGGAACTGAAGCTTTCTTT. The chain employs TRBV4-1 and TRBJ1-1; TRBD1 aligns across 10 bases. V shed 4 bases, J shed 5 bases, and the junction held 13 bases outside the gene matches. The CDR3 spans 17 residues. Germline V gene lookup returns CDR1 MGHRA and CDR2 YSYEKL.

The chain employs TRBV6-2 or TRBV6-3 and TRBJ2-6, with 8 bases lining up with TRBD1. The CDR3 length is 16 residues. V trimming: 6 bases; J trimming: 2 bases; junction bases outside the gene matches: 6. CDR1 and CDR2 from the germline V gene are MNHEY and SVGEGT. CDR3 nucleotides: TGTGCCAGCAGCCCTAAACAGGGGGCTGGGGCCAACGTCCTGACTTTC. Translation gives CASSPKQGAGANVLTF.